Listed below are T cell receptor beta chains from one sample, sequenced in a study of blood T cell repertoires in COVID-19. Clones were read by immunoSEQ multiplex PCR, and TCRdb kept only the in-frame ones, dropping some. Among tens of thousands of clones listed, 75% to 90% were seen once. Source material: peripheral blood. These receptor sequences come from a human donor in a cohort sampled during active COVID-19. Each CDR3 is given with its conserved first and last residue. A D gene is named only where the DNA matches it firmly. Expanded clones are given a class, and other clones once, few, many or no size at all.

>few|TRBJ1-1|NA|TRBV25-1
TGTGCCAGCAGTGAATATGAACGTCAGGGTGCTTTCTTT
CASSEYERQGAFF
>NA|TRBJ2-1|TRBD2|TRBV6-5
TGTGCCAGCAGTTTGAGCGGGGGCCTCTGGAATGAGCAGTTCTTC
CASSLSGGLWNEQFF
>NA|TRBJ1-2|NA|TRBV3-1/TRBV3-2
TGTGCCAGCAGCCAAGGGCCATCGATCTATGGCTACACCTTC
CASSQGPSIYGYTF
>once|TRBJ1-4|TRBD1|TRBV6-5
TGTGCCAGCAGCGGACCCCACAGGGGAGATGAAAAACTGTTTTTT
CASSGPHRGDEKLFF
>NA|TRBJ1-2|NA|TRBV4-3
TGCGCCAGCAGCCAAGAACCGGCGCTCGGGGGCTATGGCTACACCTTC
CASSQEPALGGYGYTF
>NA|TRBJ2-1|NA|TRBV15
TGTGCCACCAGCAGAGATTTCGGTCAGGGGATCCCCAACGAAATATACAATGAGCAGTTCTTC
CATSRDFGQGIPNEIYNEQFF
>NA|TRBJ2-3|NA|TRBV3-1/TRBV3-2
TGTGCCAGCAGCCAAGCTTCGTCCACAGATACGCAGTATTTT
CASSQASSTDTQYF
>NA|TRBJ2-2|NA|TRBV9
TGTGCCAGCAGCCTAAACACCGGGACGAACACCGGGGAGCTGTTTTTT
CASSLNTGTNTGELFF
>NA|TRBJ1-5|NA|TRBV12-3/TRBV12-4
TGTGCCAGCAGGGGGGAGGAGTATCAGCCCCAGCATTTT
CASRGEEYQPQHF
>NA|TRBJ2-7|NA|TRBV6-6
TGTGCCAGCAGCGGTGGCGGGCCAGGCGAGCAGTACTTC
CASSGGGPGEQYF
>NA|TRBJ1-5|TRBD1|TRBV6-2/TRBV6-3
TGTGCCAGCAGCGATGGGACAGGGGCCCAGCCCCAGCATTTT
CASSDGTGAQPQHF
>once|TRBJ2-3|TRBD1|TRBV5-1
TGCGCCAGCAGCTTCGGCCCAACAGGGGGCACAGATACGCAGTATTTT
CASSFGPTGGTDTQYF
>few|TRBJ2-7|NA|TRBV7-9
TGTGCCAGCACACCCTACCCCAGCGGATCGTCCTACGAGCAGTACTTC
CASTPYPSGSSYEQYF
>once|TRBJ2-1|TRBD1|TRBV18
TGTGCCAGCTCGGGACAGGGTTTGAATGAGCAGTTCTTC
CASSGQGLNEQFF
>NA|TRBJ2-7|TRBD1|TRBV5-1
TGCGCCAGCAGTACAGGGGACTCCTACGAGCAGTACTTC
CASSTGDSYEQYF
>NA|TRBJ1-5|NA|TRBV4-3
TGCGCCAGCAGCCAAGAGTTGAGGGCTGGGGGCAATCAGCCCCAGCATTTT
CASSQELRAGGNQPQHF
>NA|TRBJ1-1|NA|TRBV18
TGTGCCAGCTCAGCCGACAGATACTACACTGAAGCTTTCTTT
CASSADRYYTEAFF
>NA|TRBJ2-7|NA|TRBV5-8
TGTGCCAGCAGCTTCGGACTTTTCTACGAGCAGTACTTC
CASSFGLFYEQYF
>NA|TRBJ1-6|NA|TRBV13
TGTGCCAGCAGCTTAGGCGGGGGTTTCAATTCACCCCTCCACTTT
CASSLGGGFNSPLHF
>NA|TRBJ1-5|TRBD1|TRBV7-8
TGTGCCAGCAGCTCCTTTGGACAGGGATATAGCAATCAGCCCCAGCATTTT
CASSSFGQGYSNQPQHF
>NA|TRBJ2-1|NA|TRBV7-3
TGTGCCAGCAGCCCCGCGGAGAGCTCCTACAATGAGCAGTTCTTC
CASSPAESSYNEQFF
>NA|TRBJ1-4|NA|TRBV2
TGTGCCAGCAGTGAACAGGGTAGAGGTGAAAAACTGTTTTTT
CASSEQGRGEKLFF
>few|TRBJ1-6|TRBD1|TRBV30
TGTGCCTGGAGGTCCGACAGGGGACCGAATTCACCCCTCCACTTT
CAWRSDRGPNSPLHF
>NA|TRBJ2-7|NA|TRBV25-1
TGTGCCAGCAGGGCTGGTTACGAGCAGTACTTC
CASRAGYEQYF
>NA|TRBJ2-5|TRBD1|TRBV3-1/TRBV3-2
TGTGCCAGCAGCCACACAACCACAGGGGGGAGAGAGACCCAGTACTTC
CASSHTTTGGRETQYF
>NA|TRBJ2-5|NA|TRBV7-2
TGTGCCAGCAGCTCAGGACTGGGCAAGACCCAGTACTTC
CASSSGLGKTQYF
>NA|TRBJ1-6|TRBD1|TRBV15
TGTGCCACCAGCAAGGGACAGGGGTTAGGTTCACCCCTCCACTTT
CATSKGQGLGSPLHF
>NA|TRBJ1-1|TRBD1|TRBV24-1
TGTGCCACCAGTGACTCCGGGACAGGGGTGACTGAAGCTTTCTTT
CATSDSGTGVTEAFF
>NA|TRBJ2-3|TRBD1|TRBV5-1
TGCGCCAGCAGCTCGAGAGGGACAGGGGCTGGCACAGATACGCAGTATTTT
CASSSRGTGAGTDTQYF
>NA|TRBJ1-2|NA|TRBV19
TGTGCCAGTAACCCCCGGCCGGGTTGGTTGGATGGCTACACCTTC
CASNPRPGWLDGYTF
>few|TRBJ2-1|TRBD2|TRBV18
TGTGCCAGCTCATCGGGCCCCCCGGGGACTAGCGGGAGTAATGAGCAGTTCTTC
CASSSGPPGTSGSNEQFF
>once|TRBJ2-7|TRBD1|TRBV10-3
TGTGCCATCAGTGAGTTGGAACCGGGACAGGGTGACGAGCAGTACTTC
CAISELEPGQGDEQYF
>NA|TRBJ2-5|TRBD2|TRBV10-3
TGTGCCATCGGGAAGCGGGAAGGGCCCCAAGAGACCCAGTACTTC
CAIGKREGPQETQYF
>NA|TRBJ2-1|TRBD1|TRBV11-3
TGTGCCAGCAGCGCGGGACAGGCACACAATGAGCAGTTCTTC
CASSAGQAHNEQFF
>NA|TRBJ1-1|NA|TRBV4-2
TGTGCCAGCAGCCGCGACCAGGGAATGAACACTGAAGCTTTCTTT
CASSRDQGMNTEAFF
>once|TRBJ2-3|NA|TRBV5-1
TGCGCCAGCAGCTTCATGACAGGCACAGATACGCAGTATTTT
CASSFMTGTDTQYF
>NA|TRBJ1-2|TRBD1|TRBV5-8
TGTGCCAGCAGCCAATACCGGACAGGGGGCGGTAGTGGCTACACCTTC
CASSQYRTGGGSGYTF
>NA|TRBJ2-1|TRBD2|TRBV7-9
TGTGCCAGCAGCCTAGGACTAGCGGACAATGAGCAGTTCTTC
CASSLGLADNEQFF
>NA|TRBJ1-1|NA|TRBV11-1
TGTGCCAGCAGCTTATACCGGGGCACTGAAGCTTTCTTT
CASSLYRGTEAFF
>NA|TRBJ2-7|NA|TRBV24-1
TGTGCCACCAGTGAGATTTTGCAGGGGCCCTTTATCTACGAGCAGTACTTC
CATSEILQGPFIYEQYF
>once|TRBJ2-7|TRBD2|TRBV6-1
TGTGCCAGCAGTGTACCCTCTGGGACTAGCGGGGGAAAGTGGTACGAGCAGTACTTC
CASSVPSGTSGGKWYEQYF
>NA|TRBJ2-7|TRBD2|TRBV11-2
TGTGCCAGCAGCTTAACGCGGGGGATGAACGAGCAGTACTTC
CASSLTRGMNEQYF
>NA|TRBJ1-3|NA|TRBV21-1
TGTGCCAGCAGCGATATCACGACAGGGGGGGAAAACACCATATATTTT
CASSDITTGGENTIYF
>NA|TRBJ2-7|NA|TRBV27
TGTGCCAGCAGTTTTTCCGGCTACGAGCAGTACTTC
CASSFSGYEQYF
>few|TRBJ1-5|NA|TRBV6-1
TGTGCCAGCAGTGAACGGCCGGGATATAGCAATCAGCCCCAGCATTTT
CASSERPGYSNQPQHF
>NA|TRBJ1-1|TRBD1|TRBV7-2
TGTGCCAGCAGCTTTCGGGACAGGGTTGACACTGAAGCTTTCTTT
CASSFRDRVDTEAFF
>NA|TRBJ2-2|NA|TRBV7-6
TGTGCCAGCAGCTTTTCTGGGCCGAACACCGGGGAGCTGTTTTTT
CASSFSGPNTGELFF
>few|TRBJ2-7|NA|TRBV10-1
TGCGCCAGCAGTGACCACGGAGTTCACTCCTACGAGCAGTACTTC
CASSDHGVHSYEQYF
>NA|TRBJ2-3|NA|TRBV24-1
TGTGCCACCAGTGATTCACGGGGATCAGATACGCAGTATTTT
CATSDSRGSDTQYF
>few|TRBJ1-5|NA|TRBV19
TGTGCCAGTAGTAACAGCCGGGATTCGCCCCAGCATTTT
CASSNSRDSPQHF
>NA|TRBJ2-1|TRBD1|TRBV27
TGTGCCAGCAGTTTAAGTCAGGGGGCGATTGAGCAGTTCTTC
CASSLSQGAIEQFF
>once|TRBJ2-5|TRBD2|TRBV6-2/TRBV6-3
TGTGCCAGCAGTAAGGCTAGCGGGGGGGGCGGGACCCAGTACTTC
CASSKASGGGGTQYF
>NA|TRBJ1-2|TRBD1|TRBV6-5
TGTGCCAGCAGCCGACAGGGCCGCCATGGCTACACCTTC
CASSRQGRHGYTF